This entry describes one T cell receptor beta chain. Its matching antigen is unknown. Some clones are missing from TCRdb's copy, which holds only in-frame ones; the method was immunoSEQ multiplex PCR. The data show some 70,000 clones, roughly 92% seen once. The V gene end was trimmed by 7 bases and the J gene end by 0 bases; junction bases not matched to a gene: 13. Germline CDR1 is SGHRS and CDR2 is YFSETQ. The CDR3 spans 17 residues. Another site or the posterior iliac crest supplied the bone marrow collected after transplant. These data originate in a study of graft-versus-host responses after intestinal transplantation. Background on the study: Recipients got multivisceral, liver-intestinal, or isolated intestinal transplants.

Overall study findings and caveats: Early post-transplant HvG declines showed an association with peak circulating GvH clone levels.

The chain recombines TRBV5-1 with TRBJ2-5, with 9 bases matching TRBD1. Specimen: bone marrow, collected approximately 100 weeks after intestinal transplantation. The TCR sequence derives from a human patient who received an intestinal transplant, so some T cells may come from the graft donor. CDR3 protein: CASERTGTGLYQETQYF. The DNA of the CDR3 is TGCGCCAGCGAAAGGACCGGGACAGGGCTGTACCAAGAGACCCAGTACTTC.